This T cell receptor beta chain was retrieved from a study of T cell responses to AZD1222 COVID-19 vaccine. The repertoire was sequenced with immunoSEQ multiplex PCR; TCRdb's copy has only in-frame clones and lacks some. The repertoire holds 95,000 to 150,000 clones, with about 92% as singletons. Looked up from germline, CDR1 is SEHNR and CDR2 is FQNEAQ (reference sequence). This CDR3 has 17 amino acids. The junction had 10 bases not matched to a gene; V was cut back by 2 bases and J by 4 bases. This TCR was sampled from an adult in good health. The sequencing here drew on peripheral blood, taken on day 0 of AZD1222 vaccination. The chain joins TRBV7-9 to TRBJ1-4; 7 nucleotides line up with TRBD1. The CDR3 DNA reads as TGTGCCAGCAGCTTAAGGGACAGCCCAAGGGGTAATGAAAAACTGTTTTTT. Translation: CASSLRDSPRGNEKLFF.